This T cell receptor (beta chain) was recovered during a study of blood T cells in healthy people across ages. On this clonotype itself: Antigen: not known.

Study observations and caveats: Considered underestimates were the diversity estimates obtained from one million T cells.

The use of a sample-barcoded 5' primer and a J-beta primer mix characterized a second PCR of about 7 to 12 cycles. TCRdb redid the calling of the 5' RACE reads with MiXCR, one entry per CDR3 protein. Of fewer than 2 million distinct CDR3 sequences listed, around 42% were seen once; the top ten hold roughly 23%. The TCR was taken from a human donor in good health. The specimen sequenced was blood.

CDR3: CASGAKGSGYTF. The CDR3 DNA follows: TGTGCCAGCGGGGCAAAGGGATCCGGCTACACCTTC. This chain joins TRBV3-1 and TRBJ1-2; perhaps TRBD1 as D (5 bases). Germline V gene lookup returns CDR1 LGHDT and CDR2 YNNKEL (reference sequence). CDR3 length: 12 residues. V dropped 8 bases and J dropped 8 bases, with 15 bases sitting between them.